A single sample gave rise to the 16 T cell receptor beta chains below, sequenced in a study of molecular identifiers for immune sequencing clone quantification. Each CDR3 protein gets one entry after TCRdb re-called the PCR reads with MiXCR. Of hundreds of thousands of distinct CDR3 sequences in the sample, about 20% were seen once. Material for sequencing was naive CD8+ T cells from blood, with Jurkat cell RNA spiked in. Specified subset: FACS-sorted CD8+CD4-CCR7+CD45RA+ naive T cells. These receptors were collected from a human donor in good health. Some libraries in this study had Jurkat cell RNA spiked in.

The CDR3 DNA reads TGTGCCAGCAGCCCCCTGGGGGAGCCTTTCTACGAGCAGTACTTC. Amino acids: CASSPLGEPFYEQYF. The V and J genes are TRBV11-2 and TRBJ2-7; D might be TRBD1 or TRBD2, each matching 5 bases. V lost 5 bases, J lost 3 bases, and 17 bases lay in between. CDR3 length: 15 residues. CDR1 and CDR2 (germline): SGHAT, FQNNGV.

The table lists this clonotype with many counts. The chain joins TRBV5-1 to TRBJ1-1; D is uncertain. Germline assignment: CDR1 SGHRS and CDR2 YFSETQ. Trimming took off 0 bases at V and 6 bases at J, with 15 bases between the two ends. The CDR3 runs 15 residues. The CDR3 protein is CASSLAGGEMAEAFF. The CDR3 bases are TGCGCCAGCAGCTTGGCCGGAGGTGAGATGGCTGAAGCTTTCTTT.

The chain carries TRBV5-1 and TRBJ2-1; D uncertain. This CDR3 region has 15 residues. The germline V and J ends were trimmed by 4 bases and 4 bases, with 15 bases remaining between them. Looked up from germline, CDR1 is SGHRS and CDR2 is YFSETQ. In DNA, the CDR3 is TGCGCCAGCAGCCTCTTGACCCCTGGTTACAATGAGCAGTTCTTC. It specifies CASSLLTPGYNEQFF.

The table lists this clonotype with a few counts. This rearrangement joins TRBV4-1 to TRBJ2-7; 8 bases map to TRBD2. There are 16 residues in the CDR3. CDR1 is MGHRA, CDR2 YSYEKL, per germline. V was pared by 2 bases and J by 2 bases, with 8 bases of the junction left unmatched. CDR3 sequence reads: CASSQNPGLGAYEQYF. The CDR3 region has the DNA TGCGCCAGCAGCCAAAATCCGGGACTAGGGGCCTACGAGCAGTACTTC.

Comments on this clonotype: One junction end does not reproduce the germline sequence, and a read error may be involved. This chain uses TRBV25-1 with TRBJ2-6; 7 bases agree with TRBD1. Germline loops: CDR1 MGHDK, CDR2 SYGVNS. The CDR3 has 19 amino acids. CDR3 loop: CASSEFGRDSPIGADVLTF. The CDR3 DNA reads TGTGCCAGCAGTGAATTTGGCCGGGACAGCCCTATTGGGGCCGACGTCCTGACTTTC.

Note on this clonotype: One end of the junction varies from germline; a read error may be responsible. V gene TRBV5-6 combines with J gene TRBJ2-2, with TRBD1 matching over 7 bases. The CDR3 is 16 amino acids. Germline V gene data show CDR1 as SGHDT and CDR2 as YYEEEE. This CDR3 is CASSFSRRGFTGALFF. The CDR3 DNA is TGTGCCAGCAGCTTTAGTCGCAGGGGGTTCACCGGGGCGCTGTTTTTT.

This clonotype was detected a few times. V and J are TRBV27 and TRBJ2-5; TRBD2 matches at 10 bases. Germline CDR1 and CDR2: MNHEY and SMNVEV (reference sequence). The CDR3 has 16 amino acids. Germline trimming cut 5 bases from V and 7 bases from J; bases unmatched to any gene: 13. CDR3 nucleotides: TGTGCCAGCAGTCCTTACGGTGCTAGCGGGAGCGGGACCCAGTACTTC. Protein sequence: CASSPYGASGSGTQYF.

This clonotype was counted many times. The rearrangement links TRBV29-1 to TRBJ2-7, with 7 bases matching TRBD1. Germline V gene lookup returns CDR1 SQVTM and CDR2 ANQGSEA. The CDR3 has 16 amino acids. Trimming cost V 4 bases and J 3 bases; bases outside gene matches: 15. CDR3 DNA sequence: TGCAGCGTTGCGGTCCCTGACAGGGCACAGATCTACGAGCAGTACTTC. It is translated as CSVAVPDRAQIYEQYF.

This clonotype was seen a handful of times. CDR3 nucleotides: TGCGCCAGCAGCCAAGGAAGCAGGGCCCAAGAGACCCAGTACTTC. Protein product: CASSQGSRAQETQYF. The chain is built from TRBV4-3 and TRBJ2-5; D possibly corresponds to TRBD1 (5 bases). Per the germline V gene, CDR1 is LGHNA and CDR2 is YSLEER. CDR3 length equals 15 residues. The V and J ends lost 1 base and 1 base respectively, with 10 bases between them.

This clonotype was picked up many times. The chain recombines TRBV6-2 or TRBV6-3 with TRBJ1-1; D not certain. This CDR3 is 13 amino acids long. From germline, CDR1 is MNHEY and CDR2 SVGEGT. The V end was cut by 6 bases, the J end by 1 base, with 9 bases between. CDR3 amino acids: CASSPTANTEAFF. The CDR3 DNA follows: TGTGCCAGCAGCCCCACAGCGAACACTGAAGCTTTCTTT.

This clonotype has more than one count but fewer than ten. The gene calls are TRBV7-9 and TRBJ2-5; weak D call: TRBD2 (6 bases). CDR3 size: 15 residues. V was trimmed by 1 base and J by 2 bases, leaving 11 bases between them. Germline CDR1 is SEHNR and CDR2 is FQNEAQ (reference sequence). CDR3 sequence reads: CASSLVGGDQETQYF. DNA of the CDR3: TGTGCCAGCAGCTTAGTTGGAGGGGATCAAGAGACCCAGTACTTC.

This clonotype was seen at least ten times. The chain uses TRBV6-2 or TRBV6-3 and TRBJ2-5, with D possibly matching TRBD2 (6 bases). From germline, CDR1 is MNHEY and CDR2 SVGEGT. Trimming shortened V by 5 bases and J by 2 bases, and 12 bases separated the two germline ends. The CDR3 totals 14 residues. This chain's CDR3 is CASSQIGLQETQYF. For the CDR3, the DNA is TGTGCCAGCAGTCAAATTGGACTACAAGAGACCCAGTACTTC.

A few counts support this clonotype. The chain couples TRBV9 to TRBJ2-1; weak D call: TRBD1 (5 bases). CDR3 length equals 13 residues. V lost 4 bases, J lost 5 bases, and 10 bases lay in between. Germline V lookup: CDR1 SGDLS, CDR2 YYNGEE. The DNA of the CDR3 is TGTGCCAGCAGCCTCGACAGACACAATGAGCAGTTCTTC. It encodes CASSLDRHNEQFF.

In its sample, this clonotype was seen a few times. The rearrangement links TRBV4-1 to TRBJ2-3; the match to TRBD2 covers 11 bases. V dropped 1 base and J dropped 5; count of bases not matched to a gene: 8. The germline V gene encodes CDR1 MGHRA and CDR2 YSYEKL. The CDR3 covers 17 residues. Here the CDR3 DNA reads TGCGCCAGCAGCCAAGTACCGGGACTAGCGGAAGGAGATACGCAGTATTTT. Encoded protein: CASSQVPGLAEGDTQYF.

On this clonotype itself: This may be a read error: a much more frequent sequence differs by one nucleotide. The chain recombines TRBV30 with TRBJ1-5, with D possibly being TRBD1 (5 bases). The CDR3 spans 17 residues. Trimming removed 5 bases at V and 6 bases at J, with 26 bases between. Germline V gene lookup returns CDR1 GTSNPN and CDR2 SVGIG (reference sequence). In DNA form, the CDR3 reads TGTGCCTGGCGAGCCCCTGTCGTGAGGGGCAAGGGTCAGCCCCAGCATTTT. Amino acid sequence: CAWRAPVVRGKGQPQHF.

This clonotype has ten or more counts. This chain connects TRBV12-3 or TRBV12-4 to TRBJ1-5; D is unresolved. The CDR3 extends over 14 amino acids. V lost 6 bases, J lost 5 bases, and 14 bases lay in between. The CDR3 region has the DNA TGTGCCAGCAGCCTAGAGGCAAGCGATCAGCCCCAGCATTTT. Protein product: CASSLEASDQPQHF.